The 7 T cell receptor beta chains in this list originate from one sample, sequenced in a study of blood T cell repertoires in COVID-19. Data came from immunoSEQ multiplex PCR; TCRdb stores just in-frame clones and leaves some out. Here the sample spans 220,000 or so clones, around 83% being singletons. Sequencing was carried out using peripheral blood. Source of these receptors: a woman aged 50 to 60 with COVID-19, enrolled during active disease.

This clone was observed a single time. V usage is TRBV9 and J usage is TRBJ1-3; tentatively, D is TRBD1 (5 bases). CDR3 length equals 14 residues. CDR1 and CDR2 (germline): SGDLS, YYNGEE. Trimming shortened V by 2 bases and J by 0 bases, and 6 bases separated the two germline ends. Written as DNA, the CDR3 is TGTGCCAGCAGCGTCAGGGACTCTGGAAACACCATATATTTT. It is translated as CASSVRDSGNTIYF.

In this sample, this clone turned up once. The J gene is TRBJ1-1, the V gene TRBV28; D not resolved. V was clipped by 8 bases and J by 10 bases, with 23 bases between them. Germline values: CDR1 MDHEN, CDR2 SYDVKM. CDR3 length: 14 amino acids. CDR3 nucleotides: TGTGCCAGCCGAGTAGCCCCCCAAGCGGGCTCAGCTTTCTTT. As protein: CASRVAPQAGSAFF. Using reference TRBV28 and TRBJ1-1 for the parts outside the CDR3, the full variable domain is DVKVTQSSRYLVKRTGEKVFLECVQDMDHENMFWYRQDPGLGLRLIYFSYDVKMKEKGDIPEGYSVSREKKERFSLILESASTNQTSMYLCASRVAPQAGSAFFGQGTRLTVV.

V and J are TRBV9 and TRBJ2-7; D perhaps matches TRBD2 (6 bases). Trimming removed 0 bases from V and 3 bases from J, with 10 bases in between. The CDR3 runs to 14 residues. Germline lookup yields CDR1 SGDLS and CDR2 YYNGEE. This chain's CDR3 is CASSVVAGGYEQYF. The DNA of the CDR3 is TGTGCCAGCAGCGTAGTAGCCGGGGGCTACGAGCAGTACTTC.

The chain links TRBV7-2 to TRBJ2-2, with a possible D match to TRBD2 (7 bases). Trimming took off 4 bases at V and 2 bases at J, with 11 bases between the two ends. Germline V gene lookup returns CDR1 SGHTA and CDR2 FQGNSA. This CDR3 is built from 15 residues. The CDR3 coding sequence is TGTGCCAGCAGCTGGGGGGGCCGCAACACCGGGGAGCTGTTTTTT. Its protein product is CASSWGGRNTGELFF.

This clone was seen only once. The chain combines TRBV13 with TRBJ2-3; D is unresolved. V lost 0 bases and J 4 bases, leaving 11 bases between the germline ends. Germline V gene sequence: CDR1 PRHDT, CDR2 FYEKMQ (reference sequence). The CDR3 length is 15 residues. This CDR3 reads CASSLGRAGADTQYF. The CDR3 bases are TGTGCCAGCAGCTTAGGGAGAGCAGGCGCAGATACGCAGTATTTT.

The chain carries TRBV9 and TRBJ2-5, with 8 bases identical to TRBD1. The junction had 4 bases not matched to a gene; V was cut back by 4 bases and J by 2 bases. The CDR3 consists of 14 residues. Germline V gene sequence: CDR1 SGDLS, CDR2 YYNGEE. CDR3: CASSPRDRQETQYF. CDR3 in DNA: TGTGCCAGCAGCCCGCGGGACAGGCAAGAGACCCAGTACTTC.

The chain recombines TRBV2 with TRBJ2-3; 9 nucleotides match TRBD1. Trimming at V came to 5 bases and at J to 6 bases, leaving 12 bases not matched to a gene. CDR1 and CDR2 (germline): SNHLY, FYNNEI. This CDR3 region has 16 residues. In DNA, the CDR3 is TGTGCCAGCAGTTCTCACCGGGACAGGGTTTCCGATACGCAGTATTTT. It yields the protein CASSSHRDRVSDTQYF.